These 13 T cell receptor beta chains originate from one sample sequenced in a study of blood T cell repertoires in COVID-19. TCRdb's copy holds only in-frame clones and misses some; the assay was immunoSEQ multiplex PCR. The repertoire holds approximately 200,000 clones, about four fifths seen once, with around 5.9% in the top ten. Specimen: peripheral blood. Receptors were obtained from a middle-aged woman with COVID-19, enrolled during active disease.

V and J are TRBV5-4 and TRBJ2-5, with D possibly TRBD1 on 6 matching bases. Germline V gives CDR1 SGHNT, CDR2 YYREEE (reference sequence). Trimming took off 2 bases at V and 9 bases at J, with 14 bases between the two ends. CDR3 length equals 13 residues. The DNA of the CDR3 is TGTGCCAGCAGCTTCCCGGACAGTGTGGCCCAGTACTTC. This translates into CASSFPDSVAQYF.

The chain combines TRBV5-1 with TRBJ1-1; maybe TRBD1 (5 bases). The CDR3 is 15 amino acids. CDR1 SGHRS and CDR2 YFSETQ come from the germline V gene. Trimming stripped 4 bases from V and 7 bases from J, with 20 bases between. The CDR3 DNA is TGCGCCAGCAGCCCTACCTTGGACGGGAGGGGTGAAGCTTTCTTT. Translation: CASSPTLDGRGEAFF.

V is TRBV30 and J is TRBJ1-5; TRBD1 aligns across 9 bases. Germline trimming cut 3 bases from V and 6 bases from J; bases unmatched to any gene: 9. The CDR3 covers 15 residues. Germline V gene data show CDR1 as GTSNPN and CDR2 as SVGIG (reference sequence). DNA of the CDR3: TGTGCCTGGAGGCGGGGACAGGGTGAAAGTCAGCCCCAGCATTTT. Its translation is CAWRRGQGESQPQHF.

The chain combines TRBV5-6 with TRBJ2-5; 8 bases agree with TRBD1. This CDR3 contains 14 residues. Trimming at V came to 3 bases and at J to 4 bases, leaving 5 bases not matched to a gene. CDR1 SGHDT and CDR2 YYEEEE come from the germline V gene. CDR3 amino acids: CASSSATGGETQYF. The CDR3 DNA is TGTGCCAGCAGCTCCGCCACAGGGGGAGAGACCCAGTACTTC.

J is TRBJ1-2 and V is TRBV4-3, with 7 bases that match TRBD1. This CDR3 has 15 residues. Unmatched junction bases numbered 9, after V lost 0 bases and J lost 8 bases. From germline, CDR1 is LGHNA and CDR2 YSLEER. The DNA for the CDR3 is TGCGCCAGCAGCCAAGAAGTCGCAGGGGGAGGCGGCTACACCTTC. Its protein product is CASSQEVAGGGGYTF.

The CDR3 coding sequence is TGTGCCAGCAGATTGACTAGCGGGGACACCGGGGAGCTGTTTTTT. Its translation is CASRLTSGDTGELFF. This sequence joins TRBV2 and TRBJ2-2; 11 bases are a match to TRBD2. CDR3 length: 15 amino acids. Germline values: CDR1 SNHLY, CDR2 FYNNEI. Losses at the gene ends were 6 bases for V and 3 bases for J; bases not matched to a gene: 3.

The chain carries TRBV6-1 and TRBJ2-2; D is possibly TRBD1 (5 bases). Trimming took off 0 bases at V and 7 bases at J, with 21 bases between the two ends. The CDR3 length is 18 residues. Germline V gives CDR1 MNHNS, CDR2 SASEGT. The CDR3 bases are TGTGCCAGCAGTGAAGCGCTAGAGTGGCAGGGTGGCCACGGGGAGCTGTTTTTT. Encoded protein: CASSEALEWQGGHGELFF.

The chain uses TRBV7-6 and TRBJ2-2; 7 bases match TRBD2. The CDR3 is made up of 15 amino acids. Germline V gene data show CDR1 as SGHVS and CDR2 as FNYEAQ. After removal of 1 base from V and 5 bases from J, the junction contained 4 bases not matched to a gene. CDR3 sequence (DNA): TGTGCCAGCAGCTTAGGTGCGGGAGTGACCGGGGAGCTGTTTTTT. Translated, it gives CASSLGAGVTGELFF.

The CDR3 DNA is TGTGCCAGCAGCGCCGGACTAGCGGGGGGTCCGCAAGAGACCCAGTACTTC. It specifies CASSAGLAGGPQETQYF. The chain uses TRBV9 and TRBJ2-5, with 14 bases identical to TRBD2. The CDR3 sequence is 17 residues long. After removal of 3 bases from V and 2 bases from J, the junction contained 6 bases not matched to a gene. Germline assignment: CDR1 SGDLS and CDR2 YYNGEE. Complete variable domain (other parts from reference TRBV9 and TRBJ2-5): DSGVTQTPKHLITATGQRVTLRCSPRSGDLSVYWYQQSLDQGLQFLIQYYNGEERAKGNILERFSAQQFPDLHSELNLSSLELGDSALYFCASSAGLAGGPQETQYFGPGTRLLVL.

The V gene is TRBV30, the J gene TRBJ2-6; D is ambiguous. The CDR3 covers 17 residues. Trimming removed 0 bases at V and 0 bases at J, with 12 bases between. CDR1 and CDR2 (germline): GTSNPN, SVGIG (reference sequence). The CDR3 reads CAWSVSVSYSGANVLTF. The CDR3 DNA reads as TGTGCCTGGAGTGTTTCAGTCTCATACTCTGGGGCCAACGTCCTGACTTTC.

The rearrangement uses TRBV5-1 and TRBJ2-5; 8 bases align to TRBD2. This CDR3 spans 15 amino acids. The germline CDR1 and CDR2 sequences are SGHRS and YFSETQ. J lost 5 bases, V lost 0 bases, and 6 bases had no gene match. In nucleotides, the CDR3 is TGCGCCAGCAGCTTGGCCAGCGGGGGCGGGGAGACCCAGTACTTC. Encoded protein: CASSLASGGGETQYF.

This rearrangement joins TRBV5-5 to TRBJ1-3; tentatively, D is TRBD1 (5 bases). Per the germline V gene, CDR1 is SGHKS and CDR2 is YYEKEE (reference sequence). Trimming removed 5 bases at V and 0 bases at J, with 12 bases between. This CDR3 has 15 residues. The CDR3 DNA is TGTGCCAGCAGTTCTCCAGGGTCCTCTGGAAACACCATATATTTT. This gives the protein CASSSPGSSGNTIYF.

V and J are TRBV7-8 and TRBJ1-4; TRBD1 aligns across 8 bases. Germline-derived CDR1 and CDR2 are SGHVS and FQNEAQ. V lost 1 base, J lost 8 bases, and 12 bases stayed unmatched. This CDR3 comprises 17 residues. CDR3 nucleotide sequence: TGTGCCAGCAGCTTAGAGGGTTTAGCAGGGGGCAGGGAAAAACTGTTTTTT. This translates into CASSLEGLAGGREKLFF.